This T cell receptor beta chain is drawn from a study of blood T cell repertoires in COVID-19 (dated by TCRdb to 2020 to 2021). About the full investigation: Samples from collaborators originated in the United States, Italy and Spain and spanned both the acute and convalescent phases of COVID-19. The prospective study material was composed of cDNA or gDNA derived from T cells, B-cell-depleted T cells, or PBMCs. Subjects who had been exposed to COVID-19, were actively infected with it, or had recovered from it provided the deeply sampled blood TCRbeta repertoires that made up the dataset. The repertoires were released in a freely available public database intended as a resource for research on the immune response to SARS-CoV-2. Samples were obtained from the ongoing ImmuneRACE study (first 160 participants) and from about 1,300 subjects provided by 6 global collaborators. A de-identified subject ID, COVID-19 status, age in years and sex were almost always included in the sample metadata. Where available, HLA class I and class II types were taken from metadata supplied by the sample provider and were not determined by assay-based typing.

In Seattle, one collaborating source enrolled patients while the infection was active and tracked those patients longitudinally over the course of disease. The collaborating institutions used their own protocols to collect whole blood in K2EDTA tubes. Collaborator samples were shipped for TCRbeta analysis as frozen whole blood, isolated PBMCs, or DNA extracted from either sample type. Based on the germline V gene, the CDR1 and CDR2 sequences are MGHRA and YSYEKL. The germline ends are 7 bases apart after V is trimmed by 0 bases and J by 7 bases. The CDR3, cysteine through phenylalanine, is 13 amino acids long. The only DNA kept is the CDR3, 39 bases in frame from the first base. On the study overall, not on this receptor specifically: The amount of clinical and demographic metadata varied by source and participant and was provided uncurated.

The immunoSEQ Assay, a bias-controlled multiplex PCR, was used to amplify TCRbeta CDR3 regions from genomic DNA. On the authors' methods: Within the assay, amplification of reference gene primers was used to estimate how many nucleated cells each sample contained. To quantify the absolute abundance of each unique TCRbeta CDR3 rearrangement, sequence reads were collapsed and filtered. For each sample, productive Simpson clonality was calculated as the square root of Simpson's diversity index across productive rearrangements. Not all clones reach the TCRdb copy of this immuneACCESS table, which keeps in-frame sequences only. Checked studies attribute under half of the gap to unresolved V genes and leave the rest unexplained. V, J and clone size are those of that table, while D and trimming were read from the DNA. Here the sample has about 160,000 clones; approximately 87% occur a single time. 9% to 12% of the sample belongs to the ten largest clones.

This clone was detected only a few times. Its antigen is currently not known. Per-base qualities were not stored, and no clone one base away is much larger. The chain joins TRBV4-1 to TRBJ1-5, with the D gene not clear enough to name. The sequenced sample was peripheral blood. The clonotype was recovered from a woman in her 70s with COVID-19, enrolled during active disease. The nucleotides read TGCGCCAGCAGCCAAGATGGAGGGCAGCCCCAGCATTTT. Its coded protein is CASSQDGGQPQHF.